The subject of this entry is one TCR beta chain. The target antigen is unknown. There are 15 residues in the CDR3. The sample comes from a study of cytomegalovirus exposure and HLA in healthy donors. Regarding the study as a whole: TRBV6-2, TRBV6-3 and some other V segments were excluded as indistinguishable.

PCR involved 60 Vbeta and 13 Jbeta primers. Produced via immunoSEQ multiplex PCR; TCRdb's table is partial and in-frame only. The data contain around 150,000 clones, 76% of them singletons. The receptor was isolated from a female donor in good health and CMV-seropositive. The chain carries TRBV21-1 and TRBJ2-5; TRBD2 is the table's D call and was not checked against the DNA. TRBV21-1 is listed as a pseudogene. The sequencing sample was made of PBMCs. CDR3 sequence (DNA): TGTGCCAGCAGCTCTCAAGCGGGAGTTGGTGAGACCCAGTACTTC. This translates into CASSSQAGVGETQYF.